This TCR beta chain was recorded in a study of T cell responses to AZD1222 COVID-19 vaccine. Study-wide background: Whether given at about 4 or about 12 weeks, second doses were pooled.

TCRdb keeps only in-frame clones here, not all; method: immunoSEQ multiplex PCR. The sample yields about 190,000 clones, roughly 93% seen once. Details on this clone: Its specificity is not known.

Study conclusions and caveats: Spike-specific TCR depth and breadth grew after two AZD1222 doses. Clonal diversity may have been underestimated in mostly white British donors.

The receptor comes from an adult in good health. The sample in question was peripheral blood, obtained on day 0 of AZD1222 vaccination.

CDR3 nucleotides: TGTGCCAGCAGGGCCGGGACAGGGGGCGCGGGGGAGCAGTACTTC. Its translation is CASRAGTGGAGEQYF. The rearrangement joins TRBV6-6 to TRBJ2-7, with 12 bases fitting TRBD1. There are 15 residues in the CDR3. J lost 7 bases, V lost 6 bases, and 10 bases had no gene match. The germline V gene has CDR1 MNHNY and CDR2 SVGAGI (reference sequence).